Following are 9 T cell receptor beta chains from one sample sequenced in a study of blood T cell repertoires in COVID-19. Only in-frame clones appear in the TCRdb table, and some are missing; sequencing was by immunoSEQ multiplex PCR. In the table there are about 55,000 clones, approximately 84% of which are singletons. Material for sequencing was peripheral blood. These receptor sequences come from a human donor in a cohort sampled during active COVID-19.

The rearrangement uses TRBV6-2 or TRBV6-3 and TRBJ1-2, with D unresolved. Trimming pared 0 bases from V and 4 bases from J, leaving 9 bases between. This CDR3 has 14 amino acids. Germline loops: CDR1 MNHEY, CDR2 SVGEGT. CDR3 DNA sequence: TGTGCCAGCAGTTACTCGATAGGGAGCTATGGCTACACCTTC. This sequence encodes CASSYSIGSYGYTF.

The sample holds one count of this clone. The chain joins TRBV19 to TRBJ2-3, with 14 bases aligning to TRBD2. The CDR3 sequence is 14 residues long. Per germline, CDR1 LNHDA and CDR2 SQIVND (reference sequence). V lost 8 bases and J lost 10; bases outside the gene matches: 8. DNA of the CDR3: TGTGCCAGTTCCCTAGGACTAGCGGGGGGAGCGCAGTATTTT. Residues: CASSLGLAGGAQYF.

This clone was detected once. Other DNA sequences of this sample code for an identical CDR3. This chain joins TRBV19 and TRBJ1-2, with 9 bases fitting TRBD1. Germline V gene sequence: CDR1 LNHDA, CDR2 SQIVND (reference sequence). Trimming removed 4 bases from V and 7 bases from J; junction bases left unmatched: 7. The CDR3 contains 14 residues. This chain's CDR3 is CASSNWGQGVGYTF. The CDR3, as DNA: TGTGCCAGTAGTAATTGGGGACAGGGAGTTGGCTACACCTTC.

V gene TRBV14 combines with J gene TRBJ1-1; the match to TRBD1 covers 8 bases. The junction had 4 bases not matched to a gene; V was cut back by 2 bases and J by 2 bases. Germline-derived CDR1 and CDR2 are SGHDN and FVKESK. This CDR3 spans 15 amino acids. CDR3 in amino acids: CASSQLTGVNTEAFF. The CDR3, as DNA: TGTGCCAGCAGCCAACTGACAGGGGTAAACACTGAAGCTTTCTTT.

The genes are TRBV29-1 and TRBJ2-5; 8 positions agree with TRBD1. This CDR3 has 12 amino acids. Germline V lookup: CDR1 SQVTM, CDR2 ANQGSEA. V lost 4 bases, J lost 2 bases, and 0 bases stayed unmatched. CDR3 bases: TGCAGCGTTGGACAGGGGCAAGAGACCCAGTACTTC. Translating gives CSVGQGQETQYF.

CDR3 protein: CASSFGSSYNEQFF. CDR3 bases: TGTGCCAGCAGCTTCGGTTCTAGCTACAATGAGCAGTTCTTC. V usage is TRBV7-9 and J usage is TRBJ2-1; D remains ambiguous. CDR3 length: 14 amino acids. Germline assignment: CDR1 SEHNR and CDR2 FQNEAQ (reference sequence). V lost 3 bases to trimming and J lost 3 bases, with 9 bases between them. The whole variable domain, remainder taken from reference TRBV7-9 and TRBJ2-1, is DTGVSQNPRHKITKRGQNVTFRCDPISEHNRLYWYRQTLGQGPEFLTYFQNEAQLEKSRLLSDRFSAERPKGSFSTLEIQRTEQGDSAMYLCASSFGSSYNEQFFGPGTRLTVL.

V gene TRBV5-6 combines with J gene TRBJ1-2; D is perhaps TRBD1 (5 bases). The CDR3 contains 17 residues. Germline V gives CDR1 SGHDT, CDR2 YYEEEE. V was shortened by 0 bases and J by 7 bases, with 22 bases between the two germline ends. The DNA for the CDR3 is TGTGCCAGCAGCTTGGCTACCCGGGACTTCCGAGAGGGTGGCTACACCTTC. As protein: CASSLATRDFREGGYTF.

This rearrangement joins TRBV19 to TRBJ2-5; D possibly corresponds to TRBD1 (6 bases). In germline, CDR1 is LNHDA, CDR2 SQIVND (reference sequence). The length of the CDR3 is 14 residues. Trimming pared 5 bases from V and 1 base from J, leaving 11 bases between. This chain's CDR3 is CASSLQGFQETQYF. CDR3 nucleotide sequence: TGTGCCAGTAGTTTACAGGGTTTCCAAGAGACCCAGTACTTC. Full variable domain (outside the CDR3, taken from reference TRBV19 and TRBJ2-5): DGGITQSPKYLFRKEGQNVTLSCEQNLNHDAMYWYRQDPGQGLRLIYYSQIVNDFQKGDIAEGYSVSREKKESFPLTVTSAQKNPTAFYLCASSLQGFQETQYFGPGTRLLVL.

The V call is TRBV6-6, the J call TRBJ1-1; 10 bases match TRBD1. V gave up 2 bases and J gave up 3 bases; unmatched junction bases: 3. Germline V CDR1 and CDR2: MNHNY, SVGAGI (reference sequence). This CDR3 has 15 residues. Here the CDR3 reads CASSYLTGGYTEAFF. DNA for the CDR3: TGTGCCAGCAGTTACCTGACAGGGGGCTACACTGAAGCTTTCTTT.